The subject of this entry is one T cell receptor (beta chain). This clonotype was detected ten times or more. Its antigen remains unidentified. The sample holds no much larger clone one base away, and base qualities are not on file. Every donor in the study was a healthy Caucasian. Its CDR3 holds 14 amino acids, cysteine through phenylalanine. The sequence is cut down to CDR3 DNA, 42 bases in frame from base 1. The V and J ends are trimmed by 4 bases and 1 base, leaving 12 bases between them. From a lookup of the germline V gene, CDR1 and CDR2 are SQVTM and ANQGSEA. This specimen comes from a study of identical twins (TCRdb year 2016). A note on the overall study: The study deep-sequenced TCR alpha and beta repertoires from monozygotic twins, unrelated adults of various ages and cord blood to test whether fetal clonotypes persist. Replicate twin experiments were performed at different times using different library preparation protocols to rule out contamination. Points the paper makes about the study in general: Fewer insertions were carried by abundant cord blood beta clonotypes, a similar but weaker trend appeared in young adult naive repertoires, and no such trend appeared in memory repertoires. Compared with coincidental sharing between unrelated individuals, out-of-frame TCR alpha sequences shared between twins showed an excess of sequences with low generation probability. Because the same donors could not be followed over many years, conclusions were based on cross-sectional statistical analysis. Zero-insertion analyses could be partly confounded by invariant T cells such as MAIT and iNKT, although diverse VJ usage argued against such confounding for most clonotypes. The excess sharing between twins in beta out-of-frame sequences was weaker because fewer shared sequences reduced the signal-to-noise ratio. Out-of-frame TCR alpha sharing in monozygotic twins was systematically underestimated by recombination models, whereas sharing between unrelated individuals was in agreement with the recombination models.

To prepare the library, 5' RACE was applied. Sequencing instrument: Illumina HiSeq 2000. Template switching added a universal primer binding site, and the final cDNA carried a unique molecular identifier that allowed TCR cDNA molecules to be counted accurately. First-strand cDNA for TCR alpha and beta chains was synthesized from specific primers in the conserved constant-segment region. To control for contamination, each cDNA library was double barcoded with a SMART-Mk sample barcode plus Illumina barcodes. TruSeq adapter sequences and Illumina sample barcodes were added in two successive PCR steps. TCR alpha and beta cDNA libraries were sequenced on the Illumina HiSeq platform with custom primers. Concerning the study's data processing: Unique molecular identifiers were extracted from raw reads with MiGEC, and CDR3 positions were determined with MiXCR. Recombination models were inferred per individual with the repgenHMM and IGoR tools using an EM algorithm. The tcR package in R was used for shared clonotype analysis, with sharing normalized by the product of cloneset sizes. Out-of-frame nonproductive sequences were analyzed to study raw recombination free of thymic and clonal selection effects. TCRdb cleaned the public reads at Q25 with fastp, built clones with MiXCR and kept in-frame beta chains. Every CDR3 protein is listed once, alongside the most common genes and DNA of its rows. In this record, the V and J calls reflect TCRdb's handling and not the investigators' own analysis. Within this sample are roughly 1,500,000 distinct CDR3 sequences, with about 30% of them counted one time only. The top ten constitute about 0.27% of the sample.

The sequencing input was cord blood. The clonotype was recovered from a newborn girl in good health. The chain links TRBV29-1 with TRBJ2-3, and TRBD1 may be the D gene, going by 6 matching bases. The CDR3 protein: CSVAVRGGTDTQYF. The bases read TGCAGCGTTGCGGTCAGGGGAGGCACAGATACGCAGTATTTT.